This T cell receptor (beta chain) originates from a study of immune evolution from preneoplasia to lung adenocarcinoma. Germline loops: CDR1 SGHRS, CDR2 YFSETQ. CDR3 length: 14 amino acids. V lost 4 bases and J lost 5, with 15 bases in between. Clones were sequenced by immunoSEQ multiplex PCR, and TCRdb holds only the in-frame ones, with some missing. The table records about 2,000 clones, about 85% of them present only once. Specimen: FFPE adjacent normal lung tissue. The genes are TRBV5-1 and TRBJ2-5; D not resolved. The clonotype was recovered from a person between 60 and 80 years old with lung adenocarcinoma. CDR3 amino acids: CASSPGLPRETQYF. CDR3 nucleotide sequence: TGCGCCAGCAGCCCGGGTCTCCCTCGGGAGACCCAGTACTTC.